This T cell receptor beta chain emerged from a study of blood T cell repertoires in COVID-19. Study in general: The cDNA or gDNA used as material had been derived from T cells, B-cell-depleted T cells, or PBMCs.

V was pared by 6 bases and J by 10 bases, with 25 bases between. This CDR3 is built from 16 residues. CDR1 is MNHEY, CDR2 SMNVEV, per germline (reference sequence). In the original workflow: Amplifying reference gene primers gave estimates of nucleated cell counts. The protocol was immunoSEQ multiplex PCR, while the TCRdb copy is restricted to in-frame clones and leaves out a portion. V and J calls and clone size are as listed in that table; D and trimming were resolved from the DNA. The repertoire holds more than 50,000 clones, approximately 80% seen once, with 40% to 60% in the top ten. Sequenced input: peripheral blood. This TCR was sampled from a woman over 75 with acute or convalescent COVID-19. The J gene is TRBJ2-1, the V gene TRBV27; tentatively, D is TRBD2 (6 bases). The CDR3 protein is CASSSLGGPPQWEQFF. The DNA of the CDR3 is TGTGCCAGCAGCTCCCTCGGGGGTCCCCCCCAATGGGAGCAGTTCTTC.